This TCR beta chain stems from a study of blood T cell repertoires in COVID-19. Study-wide context: PBMCs, B-cell-depleted T cells, or T cells were the source of the cDNA or gDNA that made up the material.

Germline assignment: CDR1 LNHDA and CDR2 SQIVND (reference sequence). The CDR3 sequence is 15 residues long. V lost 3 bases, J lost 10 bases, and 16 bases lay in between. This clone occurred a few times. Some clones are missing from TCRdb's copy, which holds only in-frame ones; the method was immunoSEQ multiplex PCR. The profile shows about 82,000 clones, about four fifths of them singletons. The sequence derives from a woman aged 35 to 49 with active or convalescent COVID-19. Sequencing was performed on peripheral blood. The chain links TRBV19 to TRBJ1-6, with D possibly TRBD1 on 6 matching bases. Here the CDR3 DNA reads TGTGCCAGTAGTATTAGAGGACAGTGGGACTCACCCCTCCACTTT. This encodes CASSIRGQWDSPLHF.